This T cell receptor (beta chain) was identified during a study of CD8+CD57+ T cells in acquired aplastic anemia. About the research overall: The DNA of sorted CD4+ and CD8+ cells averaged roughly 3.2 ug. Healthy-donor CD4+ cells averaged roughly 11 million reads.

Concerning this clonotype itself: No antigen is known for it. The junction shows a germline mismatch at one end, possibly a read error.

Findings and caveats of the study: Overlapping CD8+ CDR3 repertoires of patients and controls contained around 31 shared sequences. The study found no significant CD8+ Simpson's diversity difference between patients and controls.

Genomic DNA, serving as template, underwent TCR beta VDJ and CDR3 profiling. TCRdb recomputed calls from the reads with MiXCR, one row per CDR3 protein. The table shows 200,000 to 250,000 distinct CDR3 sequences, with almost 35% occurring only once. Germline values: CDR1 SNHLY, CDR2 FYNNEI. The CDR3 extends over 15 amino acids. The specimen was sorted CD4+, CD8+, or CD8+CD57+ T cells (not recorded which) from PBMCs. The clonotype comes from a human donor in good health, serving as a control. This chain connects TRBV2 to TRBJ2-1; 14 nucleotides match TRBD2. For the CDR3, the DNA is TGCGCCAGCAGTGAGACTAGCGGGGGGGCCCATGAGCAGTTCTTC. Residues: CASSETSGGAHEQFF.